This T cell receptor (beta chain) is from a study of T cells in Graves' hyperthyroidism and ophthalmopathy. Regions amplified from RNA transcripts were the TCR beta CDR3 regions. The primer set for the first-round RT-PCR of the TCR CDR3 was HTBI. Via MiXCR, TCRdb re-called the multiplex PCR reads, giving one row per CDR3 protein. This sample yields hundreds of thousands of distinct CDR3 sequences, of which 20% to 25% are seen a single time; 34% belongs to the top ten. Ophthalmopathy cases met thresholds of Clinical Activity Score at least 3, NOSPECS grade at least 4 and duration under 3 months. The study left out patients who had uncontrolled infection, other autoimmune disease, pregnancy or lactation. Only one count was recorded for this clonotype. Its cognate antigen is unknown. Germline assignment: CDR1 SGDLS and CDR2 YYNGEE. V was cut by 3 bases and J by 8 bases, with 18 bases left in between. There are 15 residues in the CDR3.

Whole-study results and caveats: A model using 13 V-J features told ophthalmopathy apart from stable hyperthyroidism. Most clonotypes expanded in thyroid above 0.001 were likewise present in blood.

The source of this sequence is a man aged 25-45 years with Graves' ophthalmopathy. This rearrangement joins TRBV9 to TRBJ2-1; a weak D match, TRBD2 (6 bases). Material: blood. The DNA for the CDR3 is TGTGCCAGCAGCGAAGGACTACTCCCGGGGGATGAGCAGTTCTTC. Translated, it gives CASSEGLLPGDEQFF. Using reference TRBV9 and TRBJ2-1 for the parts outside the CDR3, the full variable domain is DSGVTQTPKHLITATGQRVTLRCSPRSGDLSVYWYQQSLDQGLQFLIQYYNGEERAKGNILERFSAQQFPDLHSELNLSSLELGDSALYFCASSEGLLPGDEQFFGPGTRLTVL.